Presented here are 28 T cell receptor beta chains from one specimen sequenced in a study of CD8+CD57+ T cells in acquired aplastic anemia. TCR beta VDJ and CDR3 were profiled, and genomic DNA was the template. TCRdb independently ran MiXCR on the reads; one entry per CDR3 protein. The sample consists of about 71,000 distinct CDR3 sequences, roughly 50% of them appearing once. The sequenced sample was sorted CD4+, CD8+, or CD8+CD57+ T cells (not recorded which) from PBMCs. The receptors were sampled from a human donor in good health, serving as a control.

This clonotype occurred once. In nucleotides, the CDR3 is TGTGCCACCAGCAGCCAAGGGACGAGCTACGAGCAGTACTTC. This translates into CATSSQGTSYEQYF. The rearrangement links TRBV15 to TRBJ2-7; D assignment may be TRBD1 or TRBD2 (5 bases each). Trimming pared 3 bases from V and 3 bases from J, leaving 12 bases between. Germline values: CDR1 LNHNV, CDR2 YYDKDF (reference sequence). There are 14 residues in the CDR3.

This clonotype has at least ten counts. The chain uses TRBV6-4 and TRBJ2-1; 10 bases map to TRBD1. J gave up 6 bases and V 0 bases, and 5 bases lay outside the gene matches. The germline V gene encodes CDR1 MRHNA and CDR2 SNTAGT. There are 16 residues in the CDR3. This chain's CDR3 is CASSDSGTGESNEQFF. CDR3 nucleotide sequence: TGTGCCAGCAGTGACTCTGGGACAGGGGAATCCAATGAGCAGTTCTTC.

The chain combines TRBV27 with TRBJ1-5; 8 positions agree with TRBD1. The CDR3 is 18 residues long. V was pared by 6 bases and J by 1 base, with 14 bases of the junction left unmatched. The germline V gene encodes CDR1 MNHEY and CDR2 SMNVEV (reference sequence). The CDR3, as DNA: TGTGCCAGCAGGGACCGACAGGGGAGGACGGTAAGCAATCAGCCCCAGCATTTT. Amino acids: CASRDRQGRTVSNQPQHF.

The chain carries TRBV11-1 and TRBJ1-2, with 10 bases aligning to TRBD1. Looked up from germline, CDR1 is SGHAT and CDR2 is FQDESV (reference sequence). After removal of 2 bases from V and 6 bases from J, the junction contained 18 bases not matched to a gene. The length of the CDR3 is 19 residues. CDR3 in amino acids: CASSLKGEGTGTGVDGYTF. DNA for the CDR3: TGTGCCAGCAGCTTAAAAGGAGAGGGAACCGGGACAGGGGTTGATGGCTACACCTTC.

The chain combines TRBV29-1 with TRBJ1-1; the D gene is possibly TRBD1 (5 bases). Trimming removed 6 bases from V and 0 bases from J, with 11 bases in between. Per the germline V gene, CDR1 is SQVTM and CDR2 is ANQGSEA. CDR3 length: 13 residues. DNA for the CDR3: TGCAGCGTGAGAGGACAAGTGAACACTGAAGCTTTCTTT. This sequence encodes CSVRGQVNTEAFF. Using reference TRBV29-1 and TRBJ1-1 for the parts outside the CDR3, the full variable domain is SAVISQKPSRDICQRGTSLTIQCQVDSQVTMMFWYRQQPGQSLTLIATANQGSEATYESGFVIDKFPISRPNLTFSTLTVSNMSPEDSSIYLCSVRGQVNTEAFFGQGTRLTVV.

For the CDR3, the DNA is TGCAGCGTTGAAGATCTTCAGGGTACTGGGGCCAACGTCCTGACTTTC. Amino acids: CSVEDLQGTGANVLTF. The chain couples TRBV29-1 to TRBJ2-6; D is possibly TRBD1 (5 bases). The CDR3 contains 16 residues. Trimming took off 0 bases at V and 2 bases at J, with 11 bases between the two ends. Germline V gene lookup returns CDR1 SQVTM and CDR2 ANQGSEA. Filled out from reference TRBV29-1 and TRBJ2-6, the complete variable domain reads SAVISQKPSRDICQRGTSLTIQCQVDSQVTMMFWYRQQPGQSLTLIATANQGSEATYESGFVIDKFPISRPNLTFSTLTVSNMSPEDSSIYLCSVEDLQGTGANVLTFGAGSRLTVL.

V and J are TRBV13 and TRBJ1-2, with 7 bases aligning to TRBD1. The J segment lost 2 bases and the V segment lost 5 bases, leaving 2 bases of the junction unmatched. The CDR3 sequence is 13 residues long. Germline CDR1 PRHDT, CDR2 FYEKMQ (reference sequence). The CDR3 DNA reads as TGTGCCAGCAGCCGGGGACAGAACTATGGCTACACCTTC. Its translation: CASSRGQNYGYTF.

This clonotype has ten or more counts. The genes are TRBV29-1 and TRBJ1-2; D is unclear. The V end was cut by 3 bases, the J end by 7 bases, with 9 bases between. CDR1 is SQVTM and CDR2 is ANQGSEA in the germline V gene. CDR3 length: 11 residues. In DNA, the CDR3 is TGCAGCGTTGACACAACAGTTGGCTACACCTTC. Protein sequence: CSVDTTVGYTF.

V is TRBV7-9 and J is TRBJ1-1; D is ambiguous. The CDR3 is made up of 14 amino acids. Germline values: CDR1 SEHNR, CDR2 FQNEAQ (reference sequence). The V end lost 0 bases, the J end lost 4 bases, and 9 bases lay between the germline ends. In DNA, the CDR3 is TGTGCCAGCAGCTTAGCTGGGATAGGCACTGAAGCTTTCTTT. Protein: CASSLAGIGTEAFF. Combining the CDR3 with reference TRBV7-9 and TRBJ1-1 gives the whole variable domain DTGVSQNPRHKITKRGQNVTFRCDPISEHNRLYWYRQTLGQGPEFLTYFQNEAQLEKSRLLSDRFSAERPKGSFSTLEIQRTEQGDSAMYLCASSLAGIGTEAFFGQGTRLTVV.

J is TRBJ2-1 and V is TRBV6-4; D not resolved. Germline values: CDR1 MRHNA, CDR2 SNTAGT. This CDR3 contains 13 residues. V lost 3 bases, J lost 4 bases, and 7 bases lay in between. This chain's CDR3 is CASSETRYNEQFF. CDR3 DNA sequence: TGTGCCAGCAGTGAGACCCGTTACAATGAGCAGTTCTTC.

This clonotype has ten or more counts. In nucleotides, the CDR3 is TGCAGTGCTAGGTTTTTACGCGGGCATACGCAGTATTTT. It encodes CSARFLRGHTQYF. This chain connects TRBV20-1 to TRBJ2-3; a weak D match, TRBD2 (5 bases). CDR3 length: 13 residues. In germline, CDR1 is DFQATT, CDR2 SNEGSKA (reference sequence). Trimming stripped 3 bases from V and 7 bases from J, with 14 bases between.

This chain uses TRBV7-3 with TRBJ2-1; no reliable D call. V dropped 9 bases and J dropped 4 bases, with 13 bases sitting between them. The germline gives CDR1 SGHTA, CDR2 FQGTGA. CDR3 length: 13 amino acids. The CDR3 is CASSIVEYNEQFF. CDR3 DNA sequence: TGTGCCAGTAGTATAGTTGAATACAATGAGCAGTTCTTC.

The chain is built from TRBV2 and TRBJ1-3; 7 bases align to TRBD1. Germline V CDR1 and CDR2: SNHLY, FYNNEI. Trimming took 6 bases from V and 8 from J; bases not matched to a gene: 7. The length of the CDR3 is 13 residues. The CDR3 is CASSSSQGDTIYF. In DNA, the CDR3 is TGTGCCAGCAGCAGTTCGCAGGGGGACACCATATATTTT.

V gene TRBV25-1 combines with J gene TRBJ2-7, with 8 bases aligning to TRBD1. This CDR3 is built from 14 residues. Germline CDR1 MGHDK, CDR2 SYGVNS. Trimming at V came to 4 bases and at J to 2 bases, leaving 4 bases not matched to a gene. CDR3 bases: TGTGCCAGCAGTGGACAGGGGCCCGCCTACGAGCAGTACTTC. This codes for CASSGQGPAYEQYF.

This clonotype turned up a few times. An end of the junction does not agree with germline; a read error may underlie this. The rearrangement uses TRBV10-3 and TRBJ2-3; perhaps TRBD2 as D (5 bases). Per germline, CDR1 ENHRY and CDR2 SYGVKD. The CDR3 spans 13 residues. For the CDR3, the DNA is TGTGCCAACAGTGAGGCGGGCACAGATACACAGTATTTT. Translation gives CANSEAGTDTQYF.

This clonotype showed up many times. The chain joins TRBV4-1 to TRBJ2-5, with D perhaps matching TRBD2 (6 bases). The ends were cut back, 3 bases at V and 12 bases at J, with 14 bases in the middle. Germline V CDR1 and CDR2: MGHRA, YSYEKL. There are 12 residues in the CDR3. The chain's CDR3 is CASSQEDYPKYF. CDR3 DNA: TGCGCCAGCAGCCAGGAGGACTACCCAAAGTACTTC.

The chain employs TRBV10-2 and TRBJ2-1; weak D call: TRBD1 (6 bases). The CDR3 spans 13 residues. Trimming shortened V by 7 bases and J by 6 bases, and 13 bases separated the two germline ends. Germline V gives CDR1 WSHSY, CDR2 SAAADI. CDR3 sequence reads: CASIQGLGNEQFF. CDR3 in DNA: TGCGCCAGCATCCAGGGGCTAGGCAATGAGCAGTTCTTC.

This clonotype has ten or more counts. The genes are TRBV19 and TRBJ1-1; D gene uncertain. CDR1 LNHDA and CDR2 SQIVND come from the germline V gene (reference sequence). V lost 3 bases and J lost 1, with 6 bases in between. The CDR3 runs 13 residues. The DNA of the CDR3 is TGTGCCAGTAGTATTTTCACGAACACTGAAGCTTTCTTT. Translated, it gives CASSIFTNTEAFF.

As concerns this clonotype: Germline is not matched at one junction end, which may reflect a read error. V usage is TRBV2 and J usage is TRBJ2-1; the match to TRBD1 covers 10 bases. CDR3 length: 16 amino acids. Germline loops: CDR1 SNHLY, CDR2 FYNNEI. CDR3 sequence: CASRIGQGDSYNERFF. In DNA form, the CDR3 reads TGTGCCAGCAGAATAGGACAGGGGGATTCCTACAATGAGCGGTTCTTC. Together with reference TRBV2 and TRBJ2-1, the CDR3 gives the full variable domain: EPEVTQTPSHQVTQMGQEVILRCVPISNHLYFYWYRQILGQKVEFLVSFYNNEISEKSEIFDDQFSVERPDGSNFTLKIRSTKLEDSAMYFCASRIGQGDSYNERFFGPGTRLTVL.

The chain recombines TRBV12-3 or TRBV12-4 with TRBJ2-7; the D is unclear. Trimming took 2 bases from V and 2 from J, leaving 7 bases between them. The CDR3 length is 13 residues. This CDR3 reads CASSLRRTYEQYF. The CDR3 nucleotides are TGTGCCAGCAGTTTACGGAGAACCTACGAGCAGTACTTC.

This clonotype was seen ten or more times. This chain joins TRBV7-9 and TRBJ2-7, with D tentatively TRBD2 (6 bases). V was shortened by 10 bases and J by 7 bases, with 20 bases between the two germline ends. The germline V gene encodes CDR1 SEHNR and CDR2 FQNEAQ (reference sequence). The CDR3 sequence is 13 residues long. The CDR3 nucleotides read TGTGCCACCCGGGACTTCACGAGTGATGAGCAGTACTTC. Translation gives CATRDFTSDEQYF.

The CDR3 reads CAISESVVISNQPQHF. The CDR3 region has the DNA TGTGCCATCAGTGAGTCGGTGGTCATTAGCAATCAGCCCCAGCATTTT. The gene calls are TRBV10-3 and TRBJ1-5; D is uncertain. Looked up from germline, CDR1 is ENHRY and CDR2 is SYGVKD. The CDR3 runs 16 residues. Trimming stripped 0 bases from V and 0 bases from J, with 9 bases between.

The chain carries TRBV29-1 and TRBJ1-1; D remains unclear. V gave up 3 bases and J gave up 11 bases, with 7 bases separating them. Per germline, CDR1 SQVTM and CDR2 ANQGSEA. This CDR3 has 9 amino acids. This CDR3 reads CSVDTGAFF. The CDR3 nucleotides are TGCAGCGTTGACACCGGGGCTTTCTTT.

The rearrangement joins TRBV2 to TRBJ2-5, with 10 bases matching TRBD1. Per the germline V gene, CDR1 is SNHLY and CDR2 is FYNNEI. The CDR3 has 16 amino acids. The trim removed 3 bases at V and 5 bases at J, leaving 9 bases unmatched. CDR3 sequence: CASSDPSGTGAETQYF. The CDR3 DNA reads as TGTGCCAGCAGTGATCCCTCCGGGACAGGGGCCGAGACCCAGTACTTC.

This clonotype showed up just a few times. One end of the junction fails to match germline, which may point to a read error. In DNA, the CDR3 is TGTGCCAGCAGCTTGCCTCGGGCCGTTGTTTCGGCTCATGGCTACGCCTTC. This translates into CASSLPRAVVSAHGYAF. The rearrangement uses TRBV5-6 and TRBJ1-2; D gene unclear. Looked up from germline, CDR1 is SGHDT and CDR2 is YYEEEE. The CDR3 is made up of 17 amino acids.

The genes are TRBV10-3 and TRBJ2-5; D ambiguous. Germline V CDR1 and CDR2: ENHRY, SYGVKD. The CDR3 runs 13 residues. V was pared by 10 bases and J by 0 bases, with 12 bases between. The CDR3, as DNA: TGTGCCAGCAGACACCTTAACCAAGAGACCCAGTACTTC. Residues: CASRHLNQETQYF.

In this sample, this clonotype turned up many times. The V gene is TRBV3-1, the J gene TRBJ2-5; 9 bases fit TRBD1. Trimming removed 4 bases from V and 3 bases from J; junction bases left unmatched: 0. The CDR3 consists of 13 residues. The germline CDR1 and CDR2 sequences are LGHDT and YNNKEL (reference sequence). The CDR3 DNA reads TGTGCCAGCAGCCGGACAGGGGAAGAGACCCAGTACTTC. Its protein product is CASSRTGEETQYF.

The V gene is TRBV2, the J gene TRBJ2-1; 8 nucleotides match TRBD2. This CDR3 comprises 15 residues. Germline CDR1 and CDR2: SNHLY and FYNNEI. V was clipped by 6 bases and J by 5 bases; unmatched bases: 9. CDR3 loop: CASRERLASHNEQFF. Written as DNA, the CDR3 is TGTGCCAGCAGAGAAAGACTAGCGAGTCACAATGAGCAGTTCTTC.